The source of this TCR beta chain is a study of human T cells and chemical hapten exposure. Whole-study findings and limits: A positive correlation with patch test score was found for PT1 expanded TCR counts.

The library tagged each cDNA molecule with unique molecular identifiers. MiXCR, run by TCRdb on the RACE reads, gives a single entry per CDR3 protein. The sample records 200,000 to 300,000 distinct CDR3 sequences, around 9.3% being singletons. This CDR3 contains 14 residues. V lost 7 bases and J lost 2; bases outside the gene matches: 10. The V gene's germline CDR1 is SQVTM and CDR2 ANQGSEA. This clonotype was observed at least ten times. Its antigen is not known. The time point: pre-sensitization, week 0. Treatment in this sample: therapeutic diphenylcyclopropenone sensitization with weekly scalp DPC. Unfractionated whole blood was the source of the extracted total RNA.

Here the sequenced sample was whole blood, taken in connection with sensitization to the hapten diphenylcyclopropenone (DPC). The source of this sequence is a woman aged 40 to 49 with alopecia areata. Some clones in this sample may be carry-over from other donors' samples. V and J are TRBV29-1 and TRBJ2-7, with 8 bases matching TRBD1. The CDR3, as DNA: TGCAGCGCCTTGACCGGGACAGGTGCCTACGAGCAGTACTTC. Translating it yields CSALTGTGAYEQYF.